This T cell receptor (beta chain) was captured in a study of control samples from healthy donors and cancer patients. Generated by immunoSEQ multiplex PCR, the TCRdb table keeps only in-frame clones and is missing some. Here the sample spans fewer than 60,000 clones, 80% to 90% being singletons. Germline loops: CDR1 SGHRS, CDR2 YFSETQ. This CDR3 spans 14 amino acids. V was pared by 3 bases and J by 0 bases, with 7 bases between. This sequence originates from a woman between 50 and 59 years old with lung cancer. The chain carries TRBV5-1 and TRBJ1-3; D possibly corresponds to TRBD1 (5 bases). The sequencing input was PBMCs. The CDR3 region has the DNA TGCGCCAGCAGCTGGGACGGCTCTGGAAACACCATATATTTT. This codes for CASSWDGSGNTIYF.